The TCR beta chain described here comes from a study of blood T cell repertoires in COVID-19. Study information: From the United States, Italy and Spain came samples of acute and convalescent COVID-19. PBMCs, B-cell-depleted T cells, or T cells provided the cDNA or gDNA that made up the material.

Germline V gives CDR1 SGHVS, CDR2 FQNEAQ. The CDR3 loop spans 14 amino acids. The V gene lost 5 bases and the J gene lost 3 bases, with 14 bases spanning the gap. How the authors handled the data: The assay estimated nucleated cells by amplifying reference gene primers. The assay was immunoSEQ multiplex PCR, and TCRdb's table has in-frame clones only and misses some. The V and J calls and clone size were taken over from that table, and D and trimming were inferred from the DNA. The sample consists of about 42,000 clones, 87% of them appearing once. The chain couples TRBV7-8 to TRBJ2-7; a possible D gene is TRBD1 (6 bases). This sequence originates from an elderly woman in a cohort sampled during active or convalescent COVID-19. Sequenced material: peripheral blood. The CDR3, as DNA: TGTGCCAGCAGCCGCCAGGACAGAGGCTACGAGCAGTACTTC. Its protein product is CASSRQDRGYEQYF.